These 8 T cell receptor beta chains were sequenced from one sample in a study of OX40 agonist ivuxolimab in advanced cancers. Repertoires were generated with immunoSEQ multiplex PCR, while TCRdb's copy carries only in-frame clones and drops some. The sample has about 11,000 clones, more than 75% seen once. The sequences come from CD4+ or CD8+ T cells sorted from blood, collected in a trial of the OX40 agonist ivuxolimab. These TCRs come from an adult with an advanced solid tumor such as melanoma, head and neck, liver or kidney cancer.

This clone has a handful of counts. The rearrangement links TRBV15 to TRBJ2-1; TRBD2 agrees at 11 bases. Germline V CDR1 and CDR2: LNHNV, YYDKDF (reference sequence). This CDR3 is 14 amino acids long. J gave up 4 bases and V 6 bases, and 2 bases lay outside the gene matches. CDR3 sequence: CATRGTSGYNEQFF. The CDR3 bases are TGTGCCACCAGAGGGACTAGCGGTTACAATGAGCAGTTCTTC.

This clone was observed a handful of times. The genes are TRBV6-1 and TRBJ1-2; D gene unclear. CDR1 is MNHNS and CDR2 is SASEGT in the germline V gene. The CDR3 consists of 17 residues. V was cut by 2 bases and J by 0 bases, with 16 bases left in between. The CDR3 here is CASSEQPDLLTNYGYTF. The CDR3 DNA reads as TGTGCCAGCAGTGAACAGCCCGACCTCCTCACTAACTATGGCTACACCTTC.

This chain joins TRBV28 and TRBJ2-2; 7 positions match TRBD2. The CDR3 length is 15 residues. Germline assignment: CDR1 MDHEN and CDR2 SYDVKM. Trimming cost V 1 base and J 6 bases; bases outside gene matches: 5. The CDR3 DNA follows: TGTGCCAGCAGTTTATTCCGCGGGAGTGCCGGGGAGCTGTTTTTT. Its translation is CASSLFRGSAGELFF.

The V gene is TRBV5-4, the J gene TRBJ2-3; 7 positions match TRBD2. The junction had 7 bases not matched to a gene; V was cut back by 4 bases and J by 2 bases. CDR1 is SGHNT and CDR2 is YYREEE in the germline V gene (reference sequence). The CDR3 is 15 residues long. DNA for the CDR3: TGTGCCAGCAGCGAGAGCGGGATAGTCACAGATACGCAGTATTTT. Encoded protein: CASSESGIVTDTQYF.

The chain couples TRBV15 to TRBJ2-3; D remains ambiguous. The length of the CDR3 is 14 residues. The V gene's germline CDR1 is LNHNV and CDR2 YYDKDF (reference sequence). V was shortened by 0 bases and J by 5 bases, with 9 bases between the two germline ends. DNA of the CDR3: TGTGCCACCAGCAGAGAGCGCGTGGTAGATACGCAGTATTTT. This translates into CATSRERVVDTQYF.

This chain joins TRBV18 and TRBJ2-7; 9 bases fit TRBD2. The CDR3 extends over 15 amino acids. In germline, CDR1 is KGHSH, CDR2 LQKENI. Unmatched junction bases numbered 5, after V lost 3 bases and J lost 2 bases. The CDR3: CASSPGTSSTYEQYF. The CDR3 nucleotides are TGTGCCAGCTCACCGGGGACTAGCAGCACCTACGAGCAGTACTTC.

The chain combines TRBV7-9 with TRBJ2-1; D gene ambiguous. V lost 5 bases and J lost 3, with 5 bases in between. This CDR3 has 12 residues. Germline-derived CDR1 and CDR2 are SEHNR and FQNEAQ (reference sequence). The CDR3 DNA is TGTGCCAGCAGCCCAGACTACAATGAGCAGTTCTTC. As protein: CASSPDYNEQFF.

This chain connects TRBV11-2 to TRBJ2-7; 7 bases are a match to TRBD2. CDR1 is SGHAT, CDR2 FQNNGV, per germline. This CDR3 contains 18 residues. The V segment lost 5 bases and the J segment 3 bases; nucleotides outside the gene matches: 19. The CDR3 reads CASSPSLPGEGLFYEQYF. The DNA for the CDR3 is TGTGCCAGCAGCCCAAGCTTGCCGGGGGAGGGTCTGTTCTACGAGCAGTACTTC.